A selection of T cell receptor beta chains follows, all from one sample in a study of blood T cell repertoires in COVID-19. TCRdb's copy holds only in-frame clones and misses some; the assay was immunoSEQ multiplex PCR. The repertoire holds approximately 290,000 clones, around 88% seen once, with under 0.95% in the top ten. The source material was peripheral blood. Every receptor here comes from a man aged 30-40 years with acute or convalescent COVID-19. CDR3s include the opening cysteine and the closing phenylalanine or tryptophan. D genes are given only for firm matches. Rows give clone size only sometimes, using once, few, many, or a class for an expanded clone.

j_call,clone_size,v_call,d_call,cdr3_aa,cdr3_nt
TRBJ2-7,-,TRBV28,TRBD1,CASRRWDRYEQYF,TGTGCCAGCAGGCGTTGGGACAGATACGAGCAGTACTTC
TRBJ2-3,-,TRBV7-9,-,CASSSARAAWDTQYF,TGTGCCAGCAGCTCCGCGCGAGCGGCCTGGGATACGCAGTATTTT
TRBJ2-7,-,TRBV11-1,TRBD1,CASSPKGAPPYEQYF,TGTGCCAGCAGCCCCAAGGGGGCCCCCCCCTACGAGCAGTACTTC
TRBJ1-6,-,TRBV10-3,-,CAISESENSPLHF,TGTGCCATCAGTGAGTCGGAGAATTCACCCCTCCACTTT
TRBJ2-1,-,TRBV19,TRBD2,CASSEKLAGGFFYNEQFF,TGTGCCAGTAGTGAAAAACTAGCGGGAGGATTCTTCTACAATGAGCAGTTCTTC
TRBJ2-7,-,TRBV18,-,CASSPPNGYEQYF,TGTGCCAGCTCACCACCAAACGGCTACGAGCAGTACTTC
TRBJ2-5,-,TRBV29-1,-,CSVEGQGLGETQYF,TGCAGCGTTGAAGGACAGGGACTGGGGGAGACCCAGTACTTC
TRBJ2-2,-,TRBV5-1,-,CASSFTTLNTGELFF,TGCGCCAGCAGCTTCACGACACTGAACACCGGGGAGCTGTTTTTT
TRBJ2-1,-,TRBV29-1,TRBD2,CSVGLGLAGPNEQFF,TGCAGCGTTGGGTTGGGACTAGCGGGACCCAATGAGCAGTTCTTC
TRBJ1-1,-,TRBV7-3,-,CASSPQVGSAEAFF,TGTGCCAGCAGCCCTCAAGTAGGGAGCGCTGAAGCTTTCTTT
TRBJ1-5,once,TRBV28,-,CASSLRAGTHF,TGTGCCAGCAGTTTACGGGCAGGGACACATTTT
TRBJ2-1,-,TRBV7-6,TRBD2,CASSFLGLASYNEQFF,TGTGCCAGCAGCTTTTTAGGACTAGCGTCCTACAATGAGCAGTTCTTC
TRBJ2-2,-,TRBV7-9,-,CASSSLANTGELFF,TGTGCCAGCAGTAGCCTAGCGAACACCGGGGAGCTGTTTTTT
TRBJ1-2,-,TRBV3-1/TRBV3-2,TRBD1,CASSQGTGAGYTF,TGTGCCAGCAGCCAAGGGACAGGGGCTGGCTACACCTTC